Following are 2 T cell receptor delta chains from one sample sequenced in a study of gamma-delta T cells after stem cell transplantation. TCRdb re-called the RT-PCR reads with CATT. The sample has 11,000 to 15,000 delta-chain clones, roughly 29% seen once. The sequenced material came from gamma-delta T cells. These receptors were collected from a human donor. It is not recorded whose cells these are; they may come from a transplant donor.

This clone came up a few times. The rearrangement uses TRDV1 and TRDJ1, with 9 bases that match TRDD2. Germline trimming cut 4 bases from V and 1 base from J; bases unmatched to any gene: 19. CDR3 length: 20 residues. CDR1 and CDR2 (germline): TSWWSYY, QGS. CDR3 nucleotide sequence: TGTGCTCTTGGGGGCGGGCCTTCCTACGTTTTACTGGGTGCCACCGATAAACTCATCTTT. Amino acids: CALGGGPSYVLLGATDKLIF.

The chain carries TRDV1 and TRDJ1, with 9 bases aligning to TRDD2. The CDR3 sequence is 17 residues long. Trimming cost V 0 bases and J 7 bases; bases outside gene matches: 12. Germline CDR1 and CDR2: TSWWSYY and QGS. CDR3 sequence: CALGELLWRPSYIKLIF. Here the CDR3 DNA reads TGTGCTCTTGGGGAACTCCTATGGCGACCTTCCTACATTAAACTCATCTTT.